The clone carrying this T cell receptor (beta chain) has just a few counts. Its antigen is not identified. These data belong to a study of T cells after yellow fever vaccination. Making TCR cDNA involved 5'RACE template switching, which added UMIs and a universal primer site. Using its own MiXCR run on the 5' RACE reads, TCRdb lists one record per CDR3 protein. The table lists about 340,000 distinct CDR3 sequences, about 4% of them singletons. Trimming removed 0 bases from V and 2 bases from J; junction bases left unmatched: 3. Per germline, CDR1 SGHTA and CDR2 FQGNSA. The CDR3 length is 15 residues. General study findings and limits: Once the booster was given, most primary-vaccination clones reappeared, at roughly 96% for CD4 and roughly 91% for CD8. Few clonotypes appeared in both CD4 and CD8 compartments. Weaker, the secondary response had a peak occurring faster, on day 5 versus 15.

The receptor was derived from a man younger than 35 who received the YFV17D yellow fever vaccine. Source: PBMCs, taken 5 days after the yellow fever booster vaccination. J is TRBJ2-7 and V is TRBV7-2, with 8 bases matching TRBD1. The CDR3 loop is CASSLAPGQAYEQYF. The CDR3, as DNA: TGTGCCAGCAGCTTAGCGCCGGGACAGGCCTACGAGCAGTACTTC.